The rows below give T cell receptor beta chains drawn from one sample of a study of cytomegalovirus exposure and HLA in healthy donors. Produced via immunoSEQ multiplex PCR; TCRdb's table is partial and in-frame only. This sample carries approximately 140,000 clones, about 80% of them seen once, and the ten largest clones take around 5.9%. Sequenced sample: PBMCs. The receptors originated from a woman aged 35 to 49 in good health and CMV-seropositive. CDR3s include the opening cysteine and the closing phenylalanine or tryptophan. Each record gives: J gene, D gene, V gene, clone size, CDR3 DNA, CDR3 protein. D genes are given only for firm matches. Size is omitted from some rows. Given values are once, few, many or a class for expanded clones.

TRBJ2-2 TRBD1 TRBV19 NA TGTGCCAGTAGTCAGTGGACAGGGAACACCGGGGAGCTGTTTTTT CASSQWTGNTGELFF
TRBJ1-5 NA TRBV2 NA TGTGCCAGCACTGGGCAGGGCGGTCAGCCCCAGCATTTT CASTGQGGQPQHF
TRBJ1-2 NA TRBV5-8 NA TGTGCCAGCAGCCTGGGGCAGGGGAAAAACTATGGCTACACCTTC CASSLGQGKNYGYTF
TRBJ1-1 NA TRBV5-4 NA TGTGCCAGCAGCTTGGTGAGTGAGAACACTGAAGCTTTCTTT CASSLVSENTEAFF
TRBJ2-7 TRBD1 TRBV9 NA TGTGCCAGCAGCCCGACAGGGGGGTCCTACGAGCAGTACTTC CASSPTGGSYEQYF
TRBJ1-2 TRBD1 TRBV6-5 NA TGTGCCAGCAGTTTAGGACAGGGCGCTGGACCAGGGTTC CASSLGQGAGPGF
TRBJ2-5 TRBD1 TRBV18 NA TGTGCCAGCTCACCACGACAGGGTGAGACCCAGTACTTC CASSPRQGETQYF
TRBJ1-1 NA TRBV4-2 NA TGTGCCAGCAGCCAAGGGGGCAGTAACACTGAAGCTTTCTTT CASSQGGSNTEAFF
TRBJ2-5 NA TRBV7-9 NA TGTGCCAGCAGCTTACCCCGCAGGGTTACCTCACAAGAGACCCAGTACTTC CASSLPRRVTSQETQYF
TRBJ2-7 TRBD1 TRBV5-1 NA TGCGCCAGCAGCGACCTAACAGGGGGAGGAATAGGCTACGAGCAGTACTTC CASSDLTGGGIGYEQYF
TRBJ1-5 TRBD1 TRBV5-5 NA TGTGCCAGCAGCCAGGACAGGAACAATCAGCCCCAGCATTTT CASSQDRNNQPQHF
TRBJ1-3 NA TRBV21-1 NA TGTGCCAGCAGCACCTTGGACAGGGAGTGTGGAAACACCATATATTTT CASSTLDRECGNTIYF
TRBJ1-2 NA TRBV5-6 few TGTGCCAGCAGCTTGGTGTTACAGGGCTTTGGCTACACCTTC CASSLVLQGFGYTF
TRBJ2-5 NA TRBV12-5 NA TGTGCTAGTGGTTTGGTACTAGGGACCCAGTACTTC CASGLVLGTQYF
TRBJ2-5 NA TRBV7-2 NA TGTGCCAGCAGCCCGAACAGTTATGGAGAGACCCAGTACTTC CASSPNSYGETQYF
TRBJ1-1 TRBD1 TRBV5-3 few TGTGCCAGAAGCTTGGGGGCCGGGACAGTGAACACTGAAGCTTTCTTT CARSLGAGTVNTEAFF
TRBJ2-7 TRBD1 TRBV11-3 NA TGTGCCAGCAGCTTAATTCCAGGGGGCAAGCAGTACTTC CASSLIPGGKQYF
TRBJ2-4 NA TRBV19 NA TGTGCCAGTAGTATCAGCGTCAGGGCCCAAAACATTCAGTACTTC CASSISVRAQNIQYF
TRBJ2-5 TRBD1 TRBV2 NA TGTGCCAGCAGTGAACAGGGGACAGGGGGCAGCTGGGAGACCCAGTACTTC CASSEQGTGGSWETQYF
TRBJ1-1 NA TRBV4-2 NA TGTGCCAGCAGCCAAGATGAAAGGGGTGAAGCTTTCTTT CASSQDERGEAFF
TRBJ2-7 NA TRBV28 NA TGTGCCAGCAGTTTCCCCCCCCAGGGGACCTACGAGCAGTACTTC CASSFPPQGTYEQYF
TRBJ2-3 TRBD2 TRBV4-1 NA TGCGCCAGCAGCCAAGGGACGGGAGGGCCTTCAGATACGCAGTATTTT CASSQGTGGPSDTQYF
TRBJ2-7 TRBD2 TRBV7-9 NA TGTTCCAGCAGCTATAGCGGGAAGATGTACGAGCAGTACTTC CSSSYSGKMYEQYF
TRBJ2-7 NA TRBV28 NA TGTGCCAGCAGCTCTCGGGACGAGCAGTACTTC CASSSRDEQYF
TRBJ1-1 TRBD1 TRBV4-2 NA TGTGCCAGCAGCCAAGAGGGACAGGGACAAACTGAAGCTTTCTTT CASSQEGQGQTEAFF
TRBJ1-6 NA TRBV4-1 once TGCGCCAGCAGCCAAGGATCGCAGGGTAGGAATTCACCCCTCCACTTT CASSQGSQGRNSPLHF
TRBJ2-7 NA TRBV29-1 NA TGCAGCGTTGAAACCTCCTACGAGCAGTACTTC CSVETSYEQYF
TRBJ1-4 TRBD1 TRBV7-9 NA TGTTCCAGCAGCCGGGACAGGGGGGAGAGAAAACTGTTTTTT CSSSRDRGERKLFF
TRBJ2-7 TRBD2 TRBV5-1 NA TGCGCCAGCAGCAAGTTGGCGGGAGCACCATCACACGAGCAGTACTTC CASSKLAGAPSHEQYF
TRBJ2-4 TRBD2 TRBV6-5 NA TGTGCCAGCAGCTTACTCGGGGGGGGAGGCATTCAGTACTTC CASSLLGGGGIQYF
TRBJ2-6 NA TRBV7-8 NA TGTGCCAGCAGCGGACATCCAAGGAGCTCTGGGGCCAACGTCCTGACTTTC CASSGHPRSSGANVLTF
TRBJ1-2 NA TRBV10-3 NA TGTGCCATCAGTGAGGCTGGACAAGTCGCTAACTATGGCTACACCTTC CAISEAGQVANYGYTF
TRBJ2-1 TRBD2 TRBV2 NA TGTGCCAGCAGCCTGGGACTAGCGGATTACAATGAGCAGTTCTTC CASSLGLADYNEQFF
TRBJ2-2 TRBD1 TRBV4-1 NA TGCGCCAGCAGCCCAAGGACAGGGGGCGCGTCCGGGGAGCTGTTTTTT CASSPRTGGASGELFF
TRBJ1-5 NA TRBV19 few TGTGCCAGTAGTAATAGGGCAGGGTCCAATCAGCCCCAGCATTTT CASSNRAGSNQPQHF
TRBJ2-7 TRBD2 TRBV9 once TGTGCCAGCAGCCGTACCCCTAGCGGCGAGCAGTACTTC CASSRTPSGEQYF
TRBJ1-1 TRBD1 TRBV28 NA TGTGCCAGCGGTGGGACAGGGAAAACTGAAGCTTTCTTT CASGGTGKTEAFF
TRBJ1-1 NA TRBV11-3 NA TGTGCCAGCAGCTTCGACCGGGACAAAGCTTTCTTT CASSFDRDKAFF
TRBJ2-1 NA TRBV10-2 NA TGCGCCAGCACCGGGACTTGGCCCAGTGAGCAGTTCTTC CASTGTWPSEQFF
TRBJ2-5 TRBD2 TRBV6-6 NA TGTGTCGCTTCACGGGGGGGGGAGACCCAGTACTTC CVASRGGETQYF
TRBJ1-1 NA TRBV9 NA TGTGCCAGCAGCGTCTACTTTGAGGGTGGAGCTTTCTTT CASSVYFEGGAFF
TRBJ2-1 TRBD2 TRBV6-5 NA TGTGCCAGCAGTTACTCAACTAGCGGGTCCAATGAGCAGTTCTTC CASSYSTSGSNEQFF
TRBJ1-1 NA TRBV6-6 NA TGTGCCAGCAGTCGGTCGATCCTGAACACTGAAGCTTTCTTT CASSRSILNTEAFF
TRBJ2-2 NA TRBV19 NA TGTGCCAGTAGTCCAGGGCTCTCTTCTTTGGATACCGGGGAGCTGTTTTTT CASSPGLSSLDTGELFF
TRBJ1-5 TRBD1 TRBV28 NA TGTGCCAGCAGCACAGGGGGGATAGGCAATCAGCCCCAGCATTTT CASSTGGIGNQPQHF
TRBJ2-3 TRBD2 TRBV5-1 few TGCGCCAGCAGCTCCTTAGCGGGAGGGACAGATACGCAGTATTTT CASSSLAGGTDTQYF
TRBJ1-2 NA TRBV4-1 NA TGCGCCAGCAGCCTAGGCGGGGCTGACAACTATGGCTACACCTTC CASSLGGADNYGYTF
TRBJ2-3 TRBD1 TRBV4-1 NA TGCGCCAGCAGCCAAGTCAAAAATAGGGGGCTGGGAGATACGCAGTATTTT CASSQVKNRGLGDTQYF
TRBJ2-7 NA TRBV14 NA TGTGCCAGCAGCCTCGGACAGTTTATATCCTACGAGCAGTACTTC CASSLGQFISYEQYF
TRBJ2-6 NA TRBV19 NA TGTGCCAGCTGGGAGACAGGCGCGGGCAACGTCCTGACTTTC CASWETGAGNVLTF
TRBJ1-4 NA TRBV7-9 few TGTGCCAGCAGCCCCCGGGGGGGGATCGAAAAACTGTTTTTT CASSPRGGIEKLFF
TRBJ2-3 TRBD2 TRBV14 NA TGTGCCAGCAGCCTCTGGACTAGCGGGAGTGGGGCAGATACGCAGTATTTT CASSLWTSGSGADTQYF
TRBJ2-1 TRBD2 TRBV11-3 NA TGTGCCAGCCAGCGGGACCCCACGGCAGGTGAGCAGTTCTTC CASQRDPTAGEQFF
TRBJ1-5 NA TRBV27 NA TGTGCCAGCTCGGCGGTTTTCGGGAGCAATCAGCCCCAGCATTTT CASSAVFGSNQPQHF
TRBJ2-3 NA TRBV27 NA TGTGCCAGCAGTTTGGGGGCAGAGCAGTATTTT CASSLGAEQYF
TRBJ1-5 NA TRBV6-4 NA TGTGCCAGCAGCGTCGGGGAAGGTCAGCCCCAGCATTTT CASSVGEGQPQHF
TRBJ2-5 TRBD2 TRBV27 NA TGTGCCAGCAGTTTATATTCTAGCGGGAGGGGGGGAGAGACCCAGTACTTC CASSLYSSGRGGETQYF
TRBJ2-4 NA TRBV2 NA TGTGCCAGCAACGAGGATCACTCCAAAAACATTCAGTACTTC CASNEDHSKNIQYF
TRBJ1-5 NA TRBV29-1 NA TGCAGCGTTGGTCAGAGCAATCAGCCCCAGCATTTT CSVGQSNQPQHF